This T cell receptor (beta chain) was found in a study of blood T cell repertoires in COVID-19. This clone appeared once. The trim removed 4 bases at V and 5 bases at J, leaving 9 bases unmatched. This CDR3 region has 17 residues. The germline CDR1 and CDR2 sequences are SGDLS and YYNGEE. Here immunoSEQ multiplex PCR was the method, and the copy in TCRdb shows in-frame clones only, minus some. This sample yields around 250,000 clones, of which over 75% are seen a single time; roughly 10% belongs to the top ten. Patients from Seattle were sampled longitudinally, starting during active infection. Material for sequencing was peripheral blood. This TCR came from a woman aged 70 to 79 with COVID-19, enrolled during active disease. The V gene is TRBV9, the J gene TRBJ1-4; 12 bases are a match to TRBD1. The CDR3 DNA sequence: TGTGCCAGCAGCCTTGGGACAGGGGGCGCAGGGAATGAAAAACTGTTTTTT. Protein product: CASSLGTGGAGNEKLFF.